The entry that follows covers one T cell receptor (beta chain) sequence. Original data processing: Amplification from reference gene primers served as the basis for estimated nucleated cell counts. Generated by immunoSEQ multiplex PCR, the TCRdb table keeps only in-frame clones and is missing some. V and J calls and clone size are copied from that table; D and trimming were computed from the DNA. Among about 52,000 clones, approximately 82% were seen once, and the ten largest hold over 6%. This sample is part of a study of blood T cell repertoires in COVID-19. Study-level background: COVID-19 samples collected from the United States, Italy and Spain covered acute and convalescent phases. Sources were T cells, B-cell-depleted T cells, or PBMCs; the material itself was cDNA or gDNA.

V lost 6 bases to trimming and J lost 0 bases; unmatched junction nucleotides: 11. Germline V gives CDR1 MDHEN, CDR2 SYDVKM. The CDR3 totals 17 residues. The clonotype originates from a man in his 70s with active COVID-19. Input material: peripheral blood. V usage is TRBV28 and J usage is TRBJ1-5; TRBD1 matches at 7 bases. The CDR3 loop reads CASSPGGGGISNQPQHF. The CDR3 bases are TGTGCCAGCAGCCCAGGAGGAGGGGGCATTAGCAATCAGCCCCAGCATTTT.